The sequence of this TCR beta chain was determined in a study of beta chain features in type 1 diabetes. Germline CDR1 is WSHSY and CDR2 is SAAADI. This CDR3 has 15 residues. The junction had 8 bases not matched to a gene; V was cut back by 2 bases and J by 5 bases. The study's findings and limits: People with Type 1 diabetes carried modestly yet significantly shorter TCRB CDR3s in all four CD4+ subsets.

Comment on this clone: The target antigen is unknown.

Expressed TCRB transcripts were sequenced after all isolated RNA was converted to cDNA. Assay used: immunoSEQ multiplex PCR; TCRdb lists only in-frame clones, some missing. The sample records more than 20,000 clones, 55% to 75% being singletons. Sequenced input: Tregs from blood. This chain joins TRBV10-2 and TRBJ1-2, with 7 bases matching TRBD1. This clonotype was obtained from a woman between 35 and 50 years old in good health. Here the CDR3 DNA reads TGCGCCAGCAGTGAGGACAGGGCGGGGAGGTATGGCTACACCTTC. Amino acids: CASSEDRAGRYGYTF.